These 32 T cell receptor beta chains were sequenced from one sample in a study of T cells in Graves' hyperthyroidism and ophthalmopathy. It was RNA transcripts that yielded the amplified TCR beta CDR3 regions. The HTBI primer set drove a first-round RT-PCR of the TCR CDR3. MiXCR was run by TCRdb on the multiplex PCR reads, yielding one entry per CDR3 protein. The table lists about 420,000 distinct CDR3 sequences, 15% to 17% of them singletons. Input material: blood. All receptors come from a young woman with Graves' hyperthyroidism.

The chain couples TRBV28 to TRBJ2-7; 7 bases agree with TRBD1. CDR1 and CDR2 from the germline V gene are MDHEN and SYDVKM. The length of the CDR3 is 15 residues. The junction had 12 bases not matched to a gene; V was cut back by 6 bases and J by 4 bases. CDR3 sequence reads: CASSVGQDPMYEQYF. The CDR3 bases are TGTGCCAGCAGCGTAGGACAGGACCCTATGTACGAGCAGTACTTC.

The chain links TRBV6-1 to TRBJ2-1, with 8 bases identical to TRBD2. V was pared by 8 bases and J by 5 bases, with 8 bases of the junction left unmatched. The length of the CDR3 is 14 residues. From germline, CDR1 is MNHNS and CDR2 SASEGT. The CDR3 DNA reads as TGTGCCAGCGGAAAGCGGGGGACCGACAATGAGCAGTTCTTC. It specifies CASGKRGTDNEQFF.

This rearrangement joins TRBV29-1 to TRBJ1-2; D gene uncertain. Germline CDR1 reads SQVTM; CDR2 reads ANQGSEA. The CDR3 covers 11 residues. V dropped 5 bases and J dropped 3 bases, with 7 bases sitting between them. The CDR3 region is CSVKSHYGYTF. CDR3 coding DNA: TGCAGCGTTAAGTCGCACTATGGCTACACCTTC.

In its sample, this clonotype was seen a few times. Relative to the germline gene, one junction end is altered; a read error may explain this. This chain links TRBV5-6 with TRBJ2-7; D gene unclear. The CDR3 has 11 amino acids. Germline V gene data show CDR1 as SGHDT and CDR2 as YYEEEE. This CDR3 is CASTETYEQCF. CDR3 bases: TGTGCCAGCACCGAGACCTACGAGCAGTGCTTC.

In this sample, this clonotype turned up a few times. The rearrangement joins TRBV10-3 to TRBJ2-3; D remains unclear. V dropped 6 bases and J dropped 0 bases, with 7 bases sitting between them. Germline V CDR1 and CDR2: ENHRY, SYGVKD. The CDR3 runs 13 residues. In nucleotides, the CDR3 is TGTGCCATCAGGGCGGAAAGCACAGATACGCAGTATTTT. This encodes CAIRAESTDTQYF.

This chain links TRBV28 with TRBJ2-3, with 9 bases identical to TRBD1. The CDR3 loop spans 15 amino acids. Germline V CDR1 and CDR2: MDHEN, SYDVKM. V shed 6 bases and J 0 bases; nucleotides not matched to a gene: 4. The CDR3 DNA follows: TGTGCCAGCAGGGGACAGGGCTTTAGCACAGATACGCAGTATTTT. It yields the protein CASRGQGFSTDTQYF.

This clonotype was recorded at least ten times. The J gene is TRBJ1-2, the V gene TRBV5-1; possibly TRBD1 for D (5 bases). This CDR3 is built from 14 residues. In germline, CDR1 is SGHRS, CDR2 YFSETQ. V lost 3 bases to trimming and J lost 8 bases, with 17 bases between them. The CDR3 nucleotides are TGCGCCAGCAGCTCCACTAGGGAGACAGAGGGCTACACCTTC. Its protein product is CASSSTRETEGYTF.

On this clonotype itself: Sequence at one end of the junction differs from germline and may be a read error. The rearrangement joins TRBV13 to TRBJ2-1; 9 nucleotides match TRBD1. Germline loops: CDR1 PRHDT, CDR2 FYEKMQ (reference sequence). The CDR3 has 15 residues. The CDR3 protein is CASRRTGGLDNEQSF. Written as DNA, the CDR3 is TGTGCCAGCAGACGAACAGGGGGCTTAGACAATGAGCAGTCCTTC.

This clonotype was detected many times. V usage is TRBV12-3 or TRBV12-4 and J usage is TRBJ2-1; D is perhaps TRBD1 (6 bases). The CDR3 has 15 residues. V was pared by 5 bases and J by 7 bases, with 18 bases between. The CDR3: CASSEIRGKRNEQFF. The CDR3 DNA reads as TGTGCCAGCAGTGAAATAAGGGGGAAAAGGAATGAGCAGTTCTTC.

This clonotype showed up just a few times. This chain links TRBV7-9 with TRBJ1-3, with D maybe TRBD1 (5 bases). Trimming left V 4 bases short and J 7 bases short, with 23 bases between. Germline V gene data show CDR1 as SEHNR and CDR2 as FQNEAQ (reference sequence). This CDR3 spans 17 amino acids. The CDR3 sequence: CASSSVGGTWAENTIYF. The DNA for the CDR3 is TGTGCCAGCAGCTCCGTTGGGGGAACCTGGGCCGAGAACACCATATATTTT.

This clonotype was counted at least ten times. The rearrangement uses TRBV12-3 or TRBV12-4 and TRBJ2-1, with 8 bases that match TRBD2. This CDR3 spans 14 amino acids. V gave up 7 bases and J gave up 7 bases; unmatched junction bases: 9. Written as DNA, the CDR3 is TGTGCCAGCACGAAACTAGCGGAAGGAAATGAGCAGTTCTTC. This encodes CASTKLAEGNEQFF.

CDR3 protein: CASSLDSRQETQYF. DNA of the CDR3: TGCGCCAGCAGCTTGGACAGTCGCCAAGAGACCCAGTACTTC. The V call is TRBV5-1, the J call TRBJ2-5; D is uncertain. The CDR3 is made up of 14 amino acids. CDR1 and CDR2 from the germline V gene are SGHRS and YFSETQ. V gave up 0 bases and J gave up 1 base, with 7 bases separating them.

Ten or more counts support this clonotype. The chain's CDR3 is CSARQRGNEQFF. CDR3 bases: TGCAGTGCTAGGCAAAGGGGGAATGAGCAGTTCTTC. The J gene is TRBJ2-1, the V gene TRBV20-1, with D possibly being TRBD1 (6 bases). Per the germline V gene, CDR1 is DFQATT and CDR2 is SNEGSKA (reference sequence). The CDR3 is 12 residues long. V dropped 3 bases and J dropped 7 bases, with 10 bases sitting between them.

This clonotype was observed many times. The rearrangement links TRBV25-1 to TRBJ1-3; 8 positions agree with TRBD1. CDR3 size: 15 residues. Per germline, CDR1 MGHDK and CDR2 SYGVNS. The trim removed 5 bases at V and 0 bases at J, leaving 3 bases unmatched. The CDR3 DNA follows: TGTGCCAGCAGTCCTGACAGGGGCTCTGGAAACACCATATATTTT. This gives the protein CASSPDRGSGNTIYF.

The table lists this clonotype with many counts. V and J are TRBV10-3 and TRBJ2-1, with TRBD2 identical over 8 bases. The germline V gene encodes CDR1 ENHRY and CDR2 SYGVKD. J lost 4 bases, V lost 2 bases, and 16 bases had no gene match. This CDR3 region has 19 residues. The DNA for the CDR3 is TGTGCCATCAGTGAGAAGACAGCCACGTGGGGCGGGAGGTACAATGAGCAGTTCTTC. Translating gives CAISEKTATWGGRYNEQFF.

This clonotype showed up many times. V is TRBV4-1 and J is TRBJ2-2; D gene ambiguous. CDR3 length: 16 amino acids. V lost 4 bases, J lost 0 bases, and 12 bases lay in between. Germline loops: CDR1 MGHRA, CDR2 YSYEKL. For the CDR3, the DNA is TGCGCCAGCAGCCGGGAAAACCTAGCGAACACCGGGGAGCTGTTTTTT. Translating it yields CASSRENLANTGELFF.

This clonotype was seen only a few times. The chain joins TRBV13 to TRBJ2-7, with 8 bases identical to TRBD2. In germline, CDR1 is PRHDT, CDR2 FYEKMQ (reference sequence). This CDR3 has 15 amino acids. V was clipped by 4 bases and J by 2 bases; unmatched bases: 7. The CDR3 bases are TGTGCCAGCAGCTCATTAGCGGGAAAAACCTACGAGCAGTACTTC. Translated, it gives CASSSLAGKTYEQYF.

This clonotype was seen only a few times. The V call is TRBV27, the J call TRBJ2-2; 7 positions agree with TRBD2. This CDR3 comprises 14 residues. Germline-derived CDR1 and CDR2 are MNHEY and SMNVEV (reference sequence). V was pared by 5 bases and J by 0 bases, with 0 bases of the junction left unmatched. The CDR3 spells CASSSGTNTGELFF. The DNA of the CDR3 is TGTGCCAGCAGTAGCGGGACGAACACCGGGGAGCTGTTTTTT.

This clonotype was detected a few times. The CDR3 region is CASSIESNRGIHAEETQYF. The CDR3 DNA is TGTGCCAGCAGCATAGAGTCGAACAGGGGGATACATGCCGAAGAGACCCAGTACTTC. V is TRBV7-6 and J is TRBJ2-5, with 8 nucleotides matching TRBD1. Germline V gene data show CDR1 as SGHVS and CDR2 as FNYEAQ. Trimming at V came to 5 bases and at J to 3 bases, leaving 20 bases not matched to a gene. The CDR3 totals 19 residues.

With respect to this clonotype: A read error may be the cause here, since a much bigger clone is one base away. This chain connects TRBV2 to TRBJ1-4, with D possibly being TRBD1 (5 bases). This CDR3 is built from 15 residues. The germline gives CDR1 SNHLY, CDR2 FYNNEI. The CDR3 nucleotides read TGTGCCAGCAGTCTTACTGGGACGAATAATGAAAACCTGTTTTTT. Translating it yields CASSLTGTNNENLFF.

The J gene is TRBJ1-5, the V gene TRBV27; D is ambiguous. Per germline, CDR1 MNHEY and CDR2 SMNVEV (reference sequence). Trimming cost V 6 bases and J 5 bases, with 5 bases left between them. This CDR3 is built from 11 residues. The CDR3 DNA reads TGTGCCAGCAGCCCGGATCAGCCCCAGCATTTT. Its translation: CASSPDQPQHF.

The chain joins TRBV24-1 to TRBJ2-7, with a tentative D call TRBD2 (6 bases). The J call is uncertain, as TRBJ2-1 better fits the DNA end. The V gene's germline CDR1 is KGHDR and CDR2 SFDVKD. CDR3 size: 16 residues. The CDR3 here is CATSDPSGVDYYEQFF. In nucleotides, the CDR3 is TGTGCCACCAGTGATCCCTCGGGGGTGGATTACTACGAGCAGTTCTTC.

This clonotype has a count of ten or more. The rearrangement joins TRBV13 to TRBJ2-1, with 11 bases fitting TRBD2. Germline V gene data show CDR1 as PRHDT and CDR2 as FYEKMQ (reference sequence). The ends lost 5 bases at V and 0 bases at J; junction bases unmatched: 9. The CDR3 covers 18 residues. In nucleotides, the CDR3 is TGTGCCAGCAGCCAGAGACTAGCGGGACTGTACTCCTACAATGAGCAGTTCTTC. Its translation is CASSQRLAGLYSYNEQFF.

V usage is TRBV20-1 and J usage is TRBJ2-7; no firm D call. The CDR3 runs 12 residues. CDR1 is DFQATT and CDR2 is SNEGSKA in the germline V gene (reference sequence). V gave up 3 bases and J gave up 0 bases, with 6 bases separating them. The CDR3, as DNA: TGCAGTGCTAGTAGGAGCTCCTACGAGCAGTACTTC. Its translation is CSASRSSYEQYF.

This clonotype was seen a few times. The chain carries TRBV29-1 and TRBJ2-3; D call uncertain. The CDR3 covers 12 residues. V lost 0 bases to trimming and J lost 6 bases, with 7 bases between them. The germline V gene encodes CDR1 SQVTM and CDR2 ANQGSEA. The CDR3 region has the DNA TGCAGCGTTGAAGAAGCTGGCGATACGCAGTATTTT. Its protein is CSVEEAGDTQYF.

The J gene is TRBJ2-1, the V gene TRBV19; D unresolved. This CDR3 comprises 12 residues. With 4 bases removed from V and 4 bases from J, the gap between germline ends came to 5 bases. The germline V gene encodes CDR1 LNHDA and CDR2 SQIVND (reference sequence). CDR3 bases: TGTGCCAGTAGTACCAGTTACAATGAGCAGTTCTTC. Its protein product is CASSTSYNEQFF.

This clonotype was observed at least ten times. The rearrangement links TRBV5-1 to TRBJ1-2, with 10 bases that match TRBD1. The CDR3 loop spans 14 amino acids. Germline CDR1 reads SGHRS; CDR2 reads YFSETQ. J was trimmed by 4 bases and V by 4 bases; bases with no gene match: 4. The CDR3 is CASSPGQGSYGYTF. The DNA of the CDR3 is TGCGCCAGCAGCCCGGGACAGGGGAGCTATGGCTACACCTTC.

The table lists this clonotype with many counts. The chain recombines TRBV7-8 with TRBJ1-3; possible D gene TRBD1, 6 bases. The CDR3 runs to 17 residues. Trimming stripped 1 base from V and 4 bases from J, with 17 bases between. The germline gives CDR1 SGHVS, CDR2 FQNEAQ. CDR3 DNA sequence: TGTGCCAGCAGCTTAGTTCACTTAGGGACACCCGGAAACACCATATATTTT. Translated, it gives CASSLVHLGTPGNTIYF.

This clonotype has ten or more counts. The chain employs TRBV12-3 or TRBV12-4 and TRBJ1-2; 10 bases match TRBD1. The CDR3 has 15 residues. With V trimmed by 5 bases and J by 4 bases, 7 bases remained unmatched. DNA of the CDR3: TGTGCCAGCAGTCCCTCGACAGGGGGCACCTATGGCTACACCTTC. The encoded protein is CASSPSTGGTYGYTF.

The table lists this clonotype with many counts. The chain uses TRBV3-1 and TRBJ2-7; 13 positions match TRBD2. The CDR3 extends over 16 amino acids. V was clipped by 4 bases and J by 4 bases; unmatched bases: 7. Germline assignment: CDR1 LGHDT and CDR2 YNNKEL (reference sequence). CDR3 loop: CASSRGTSGIFYEQYF. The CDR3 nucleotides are TGTGCCAGCAGCCGGGGGACTAGCGGGATCTTTTACGAGCAGTACTTC.

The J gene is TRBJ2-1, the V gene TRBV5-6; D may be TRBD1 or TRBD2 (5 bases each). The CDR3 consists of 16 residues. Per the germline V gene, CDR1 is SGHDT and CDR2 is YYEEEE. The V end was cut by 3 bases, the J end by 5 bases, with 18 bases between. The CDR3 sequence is CASSSTGTLWNNEQFF. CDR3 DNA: TGTGCCAGCAGCTCAACCGGGACCCTTTGGAACAATGAGCAGTTCTTC.

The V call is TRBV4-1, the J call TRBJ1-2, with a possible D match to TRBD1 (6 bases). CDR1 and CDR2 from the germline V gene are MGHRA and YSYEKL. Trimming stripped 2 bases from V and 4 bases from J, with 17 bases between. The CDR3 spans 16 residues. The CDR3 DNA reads TGCGCCAGCAGCCAACAATTAGACAGGCTCTCCTATGGCTACACCTTC. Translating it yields CASSQQLDRLSYGYTF.